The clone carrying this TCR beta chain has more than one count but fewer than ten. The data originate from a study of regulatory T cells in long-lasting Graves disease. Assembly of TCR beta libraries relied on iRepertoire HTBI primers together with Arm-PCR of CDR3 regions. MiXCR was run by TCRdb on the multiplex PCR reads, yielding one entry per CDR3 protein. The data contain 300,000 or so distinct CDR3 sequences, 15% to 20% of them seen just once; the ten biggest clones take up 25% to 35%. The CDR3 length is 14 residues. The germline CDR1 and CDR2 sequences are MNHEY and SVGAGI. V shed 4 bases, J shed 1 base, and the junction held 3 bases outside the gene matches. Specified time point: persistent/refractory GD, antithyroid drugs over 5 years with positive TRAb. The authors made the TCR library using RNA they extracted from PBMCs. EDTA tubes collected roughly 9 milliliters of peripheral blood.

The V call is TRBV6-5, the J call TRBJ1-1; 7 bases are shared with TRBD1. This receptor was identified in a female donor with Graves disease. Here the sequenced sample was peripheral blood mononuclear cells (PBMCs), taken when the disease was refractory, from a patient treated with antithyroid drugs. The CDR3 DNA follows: TGTGCCAGCAGTTTACACAGGGGGAACACTGAAGCTTTCTTT. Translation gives CASSLHRGNTEAFF.